The source of this TCR beta chain is a study of cytomegalovirus exposure and HLA in healthy donors. The PCR employed 60 Vbeta primers together with 13 Jbeta primers. In the authors' methods: Later analysis identified tens of millions of unique TCR beta chains, 9 million to 12 million shared. TCRdb's table, derived via immunoSEQ multiplex PCR, lists solely in-frame clones and lacks some. V and J calls and clone size are copied from that table; D and trimming were computed from the DNA. The sample consists of some 45,000 clones, roughly 47% of them appearing once. In nominal health when sampled, donors likely had unrecorded immune exposures nonetheless. Details on this clone: Its antigen is unidentified.

V gave up 3 bases and J gave up 5 bases; unmatched junction bases: 5. The CDR3 loop spans 14 amino acids. Per germline, CDR1 KGHSH and CDR2 LQKENI. Findings and limits, study-wide: In an earlier analysis, in 620 or so donors, most V segments appeared productive either ~87% or ~30% of the time.

The sequence was collected from a human donor in good health. The chain employs TRBV18 and TRBJ2-7, with 9 bases aligning to TRBD1. Sequencing was performed on PBMCs. The CDR3: CASSPGTGFDEQYF. The CDR3 bases are TGTGCCAGCTCACCGGGGACAGGGTTCGACGAGCAGTACTTC.